Below are 23 T cell receptor beta chains sequenced from a single sample in a study of blood T cell repertoires in COVID-19. Using immunoSEQ multiplex PCR, the repertoire was profiled, and TCRdb retains in-frame clones only, with some absent. This sample has 190,000 or so clones, with about 81% found just once. The sequencing sample was made of peripheral blood. Receptors originate from a woman at least 80 years old with COVID-19, enrolled during active disease.

The chain links TRBV4-2 to TRBJ1-1, with unresolved D. The CDR3 extends over 14 amino acids. The germline CDR1 and CDR2 sequences are LGHNA and YNFKEQ. V lost 0 bases to trimming and J lost 1 base, with 6 bases between them. The CDR3 nucleotides read TGTGCCAGCAGCCAAGATCTCGGGAACACTGAAGCTTTCTTT. Translating gives CASSQDLGNTEAFF.

The chain employs TRBV3-1 (or the pseudogene TRBV3-2) and TRBJ1-2, with D possibly TRBD1 on 6 matching bases. Trimming removed 4 bases at V and 4 bases at J, with 16 bases between. The CDR3 is 15 residues long. CDR1 is LGHDT and CDR2 is YNNKEL in the germline V gene (reference sequence). The CDR3: CASSRYRDDSYGYTF. Written as DNA, the CDR3 is TGTGCCAGCAGCCGATACAGGGATGACAGCTATGGCTACACCTTC.

This sequence joins TRBV27 and TRBJ2-7, with TRBD2 identical over 11 bases. In germline, CDR1 is MNHEY, CDR2 SMNVEV (reference sequence). The V and J ends lost 6 bases and 3 bases, in that order; junction bases with no gene match: 7. The CDR3 runs 15 residues. The chain's CDR3 is CASSLAGGWIYEQYF. The CDR3 bases are TGTGCCAGCAGCTTAGCGGGAGGGTGGATCTACGAGCAGTACTTC.

This clone was detected once. This chain links TRBV3-1 (or the pseudogene TRBV3-2) with TRBJ1-1; D call uncertain. Trimming removed 1 base from V and 0 bases from J, with 9 bases in between. The CDR3 covers 15 residues. Germline values: CDR1 LGHDT, CDR2 YNNKEL (reference sequence). The CDR3 bases are TGTGCCAGCAGCCAAGTCGGGGTACTGAACACTGAAGCTTTCTTT. Its translation is CASSQVGVLNTEAFF.

The chain couples TRBV5-6 to TRBJ2-3; TRBD2 might be the D (6 bases). Between the trimmed V and J ends, which lost 6 bases and 6 bases, there was a span of 20 bases. The germline V gene has CDR1 SGHDT and CDR2 YYEEEE. The CDR3 length is 15 residues. CDR3 DNA: TGTGCCAGCACCCCCGACGGGCGGGGATGGGATACGCAGTATTTT. Translated, it gives CASTPDGRGWDTQYF.

The chain joins TRBV5-4 to TRBJ1-1, with a tentative D call TRBD1 (6 bases). Germline CDR1 is SGHNT and CDR2 is YYREEE (reference sequence). V was clipped by 4 bases and J by 1 base, with 11 bases between them. The CDR3 contains 14 residues. CDR3 coding DNA: TGTGCCAGCAGCCTCCGGGACAAGAACACTGAAGCTTTCTTT. Its protein product is CASSLRDKNTEAFF. Using reference TRBV5-4 and TRBJ1-1 for the parts outside the CDR3, the full variable domain is ETGVTQSPTHLIKTRGQQVTLRCSSQSGHNTVSWYQQALGQGPQFIFQYYREEENGRGNFPPRFSGLQFPNYSSELNVNALELDDSALYLCASSLRDKNTEAFFGQGTRLTVV.

V is TRBV11-3 and J is TRBJ1-1; TRBD1 matches 9 bases. V shed 3 bases, J shed 3 bases, and the junction held 8 bases outside the gene matches. There are 16 residues in the CDR3. The V gene's germline CDR1 is SGHNT and CDR2 YENEEA. CDR3 in amino acids: CASSFAAGQGDTEAFF. CDR3 coding DNA: TGTGCCAGCAGCTTTGCCGCGGGACAGGGTGACACTGAAGCTTTCTTT.

The chain recombines TRBV7-2 with TRBJ2-5; 9 nucleotides align to TRBD2. V was clipped by 5 bases and J by 2 bases; unmatched bases: 9. Germline assignment: CDR1 SGHTA and CDR2 FQGNSA. The CDR3 consists of 16 residues. The CDR3 loop is CASSPTRLAGQETQYF. In nucleotides, the CDR3 is TGTGCCAGCAGCCCAACACGGCTAGCGGGGCAAGAGACCCAGTACTTC.

The chain employs TRBV27 and TRBJ2-7, with TRBD1 as a possible D gene (6 bases). V shed 3 bases and J shed 4 bases, with 13 bases lying between them. Per germline, CDR1 MNHEY and CDR2 SMNVEV (reference sequence). This CDR3 comprises 14 residues. The CDR3 here is CASSFYGRGYEQYF. The CDR3 DNA follows: TGTGCCAGCAGTTTCTATGGCAGGGGTTACGAGCAGTACTTC.

This chain connects TRBV9 to TRBJ1-1; 10 positions match TRBD1. The trim removed 3 bases at V and 3 bases at J, leaving 2 bases unmatched. Germline V CDR1 and CDR2: SGDLS, YYNGEE. The CDR3 is made up of 14 amino acids. The CDR3 region has the DNA TGTGCCAGCAGCGGACAGGGGGCATACACTGAAGCTTTCTTT. Residues: CASSGQGAYTEAFF.

This clone appeared a single time. The gene calls are TRBV5-4 and TRBJ2-5; a possible D gene is TRBD2 (5 bases). V lost 3 bases and J 2 bases, leaving 11 bases between the germline ends. CDR1 is SGHNT and CDR2 is YYREEE in the germline V gene (reference sequence). The CDR3 extends over 14 amino acids. The CDR3 loop is CASSYGSLQETQYF. The DNA of the CDR3 is TGTGCCAGCAGCTATGGGAGTTTACAAGAGACCCAGTACTTC.

The rearrangement joins TRBV2 to TRBJ1-2; TRBD1 matches 7 bases. CDR3 length: 14 amino acids. Unmatched junction bases numbered 7, after V lost 5 bases and J lost 4 bases. Germline CDR1 is SNHLY and CDR2 is FYNNEI. This chain's CDR3 is CASSPIQGFYGYTF. In DNA form, the CDR3 reads TGTGCCAGCAGTCCCATACAGGGGTTCTATGGCTACACCTTC.

The chain carries TRBV5-1 and TRBJ2-3, with TRBD1 matching 11 bases. The CDR3 spans 14 residues. CDR1 is SGHRS and CDR2 is YFSETQ in the germline V gene. J was trimmed by 3 bases and V by 4 bases; bases with no gene match: 1. The DNA for the CDR3 is TGCGCCAGCAGCGGGACAGGGGGAACAGATACGCAGTATTTT. Amino acids: CASSGTGGTDTQYF.

The chain links TRBV5-1 to TRBJ2-2, with TRBD1 as a possible D gene (5 bases). The V and J ends lost 7 bases and 5 bases respectively, with 18 bases between them. CDR1 is SGHRS, CDR2 YFSETQ, per germline. The CDR3 consists of 15 residues. The CDR3 sequence: CASELGQGKTGELFF. The CDR3 DNA sequence: TGCGCCAGCGAGTTGGGGCAGGGAAAGACCGGGGAGCTGTTTTTT.

The V and J genes are TRBV5-1 and TRBJ1-2; D is undetermined. With 4 bases removed from V and 8 bases from J, the gap between germline ends came to 18 bases. Germline-derived CDR1 and CDR2 are SGHRS and YFSETQ. This CDR3 is built from 14 residues. CDR3 nucleotides: TGCGCCAGCAGCCCAAGTTCGGGGAGTAGAGGCTACACCTTC. It translates to CASSPSSGSRGYTF.

This rearrangement joins TRBV30 to TRBJ1-1; 9 bases are shared with TRBD1. The V gene's germline CDR1 is GTSNPN and CDR2 SVGIG (reference sequence). V trimming: 4 bases; J trimming: 7 bases; junction bases outside the gene matches: 22. The CDR3 consists of 18 residues. Here the CDR3 DNA reads TGTGCCTGGACCGTCACCACAGGGGGCCGTGGGAGGCACGGTGAAGCTTTCTTT. Amino acids: CAWTVTTGGRGRHGEAFF.

This clone has only one observation. This chain links TRBV11-2 with TRBJ1-5; 8 bases align to TRBD1. Germline CDR1 SGHAT, CDR2 FQNNGV. The CDR3 sequence is 15 residues long. Losses at the gene ends were 5 bases for V and 4 bases for J; bases not matched to a gene: 7. The CDR3 loop reads CASSLNRGGNQPQHF. CDR3 nucleotide sequence: TGTGCCAGCAGCCTCAACAGGGGGGGGAATCAGCCCCAGCATTTT.

This clone appeared once. This chain connects TRBV6-2 or TRBV6-3 to TRBJ2-1; 10 bases fit TRBD2. Germline CDR1 reads MNHEY; CDR2 reads SVGEGT. The junction had 10 bases not matched to a gene; V was cut back by 5 bases and J by 15 bases. CDR3 length equals 13 residues. DNA of the CDR3: TGTGCCAGCAGTGGGGCCCTAGCGGGGGATAGGTTCTTC. Its translation: CASSGALAGDRFF.

This clone was picked up one time. The genes are TRBV15 and TRBJ1-5; no firm D call. V lost 0 bases and J lost 6, with 3 bases in between. The CDR3 has 12 residues. Germline CDR1 LNHNV, CDR2 YYDKDF (reference sequence). The CDR3 spells CATSRDRQPQHF. The CDR3 bases are TGTGCCACCAGCAGAGATCGTCAGCCCCAGCATTTT. The full variable domain, completed using reference TRBV15 and TRBJ1-5, is DAMVIQNPRYQVTQFGKPVTLSCSQTLNHNVMYWYQQKSSQAPKLLFHYYDKDFNNEADTPDNFQSRRPNTSFCFLDIRSPGLGDTAMYLCATSRDRQPQHFGDGTRLSIL.

V is TRBV10-3 and J is TRBJ2-7; 9 bases match TRBD2. V was clipped by 4 bases and J by 2 bases; unmatched bases: 9. This CDR3 contains 16 residues. Germline-derived CDR1 and CDR2 are ENHRY and SYGVKD. CDR3 region: CAISGWASGATYEQYF. The CDR3 region has the DNA TGTGCCATCAGTGGCTGGGCTAGCGGGGCGACCTACGAGCAGTACTTC.

The genes are TRBV7-9 and TRBJ2-5; no clear D. V lost 1 base to trimming and J lost 5 bases, with 8 bases between them. This CDR3 region has 13 residues. Germline CDR1 SEHNR, CDR2 FQNEAQ (reference sequence). CDR3: CASSLGLEETQYF. For the CDR3, the DNA is TGTGCCAGCAGCTTAGGGCTAGAGGAGACCCAGTACTTC.

This chain links TRBV5-1 with TRBJ2-7, with TRBD1 as a possible D gene (6 bases). CDR1 and CDR2 from the germline V gene are SGHRS and YFSETQ. The CDR3 has 16 residues. Between the trimmed V and J ends, which lost 4 bases and 0 bases, there was a span of 17 bases. Written as DNA, the CDR3 is TGCGCCAGCAGCGCCCGACGGGACAAACGCTCCTACGAGCAGTACTTC. This translates into CASSARRDKRSYEQYF.

This chain links TRBV11-3 with TRBJ2-7, with D possibly matching TRBD1 (5 bases). V shed 6 bases and J shed 2 bases, with 17 bases lying between them. Per the germline V gene, CDR1 is SGHNT and CDR2 is YENEEA. CDR3 length: 15 residues. The CDR3 DNA sequence: TGTGCCAGCAGTGGTTCCCAGGGCAATCCCTACGAGCAGTACTTC. Translating gives CASSGSQGNPYEQYF.